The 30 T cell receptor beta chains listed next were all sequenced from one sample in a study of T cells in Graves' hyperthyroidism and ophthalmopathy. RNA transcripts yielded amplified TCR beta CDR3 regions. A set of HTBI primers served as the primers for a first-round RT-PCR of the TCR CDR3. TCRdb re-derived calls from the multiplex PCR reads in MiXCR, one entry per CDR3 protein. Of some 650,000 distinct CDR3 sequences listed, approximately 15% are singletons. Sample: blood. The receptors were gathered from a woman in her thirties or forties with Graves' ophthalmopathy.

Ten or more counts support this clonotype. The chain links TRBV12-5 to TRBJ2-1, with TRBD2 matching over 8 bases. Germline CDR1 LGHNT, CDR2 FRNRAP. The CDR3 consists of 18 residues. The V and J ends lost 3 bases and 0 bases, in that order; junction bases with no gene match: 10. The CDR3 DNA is TGTGCTAGTGGTTTCGGCGGGAGGTCCGGGCCCTCCTACAATGAGCAGTTCTTC. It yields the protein CASGFGGRSGPSYNEQFF.

CDR3 sequence: CASSTIAGRRYEQYF. CDR3 bases: TGTGCCAGCAGTACAATAGCGGGGCGGAGGTACGAGCAGTACTTC. The chain employs TRBV6-1 and TRBJ2-7; 8 nucleotides agree with TRBD2. Germline V lookup: CDR1 MNHNS, CDR2 SASEGT. Trimming took 5 bases from V and 4 from J; bases not matched to a gene: 10. This CDR3 is built from 15 residues.

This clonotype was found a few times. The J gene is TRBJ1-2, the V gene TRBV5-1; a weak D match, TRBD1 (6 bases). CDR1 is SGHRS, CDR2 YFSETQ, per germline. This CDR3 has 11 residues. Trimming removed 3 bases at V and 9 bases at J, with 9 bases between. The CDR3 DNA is TGCGCCAGCAGCTCCGGGACAAGCTACACCTTC. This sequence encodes CASSSGTSYTF.

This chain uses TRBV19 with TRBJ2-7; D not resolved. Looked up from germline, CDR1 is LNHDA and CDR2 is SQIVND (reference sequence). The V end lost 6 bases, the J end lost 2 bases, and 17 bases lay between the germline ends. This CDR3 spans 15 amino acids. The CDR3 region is CASSLSRSYPYEQYF. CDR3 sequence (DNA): TGTGCCAGTAGCCTCAGCCGGTCGTACCCCTACGAGCAGTACTTC.

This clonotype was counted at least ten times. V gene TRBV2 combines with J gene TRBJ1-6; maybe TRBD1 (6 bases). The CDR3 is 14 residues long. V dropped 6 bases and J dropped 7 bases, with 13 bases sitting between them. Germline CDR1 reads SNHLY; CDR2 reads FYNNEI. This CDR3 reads CASSSRDTNSPLHF. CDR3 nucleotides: TGTGCCAGCAGCAGCCGGGACACAAATTCACCCCTCCACTTT. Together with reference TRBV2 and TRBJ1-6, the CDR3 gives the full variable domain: EPEVTQTPSHQVTQMGQEVILRCVPISNHLYFYWYRQILGQKVEFLVSFYNNEISEKSEIFDDQFSVERPDGSNFTLKIRSTKLEDSAMYFCASSSRDTNSPLHFGNGTRLTVT.

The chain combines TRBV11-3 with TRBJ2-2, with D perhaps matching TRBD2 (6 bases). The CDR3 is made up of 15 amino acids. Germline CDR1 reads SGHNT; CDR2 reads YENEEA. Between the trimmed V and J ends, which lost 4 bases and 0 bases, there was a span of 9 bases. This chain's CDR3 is CASSSAGPNTGELFF. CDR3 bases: TGTGCCAGCAGCTCCGCGGGGCCGAACACCGGGGAGCTGTTTTTT.

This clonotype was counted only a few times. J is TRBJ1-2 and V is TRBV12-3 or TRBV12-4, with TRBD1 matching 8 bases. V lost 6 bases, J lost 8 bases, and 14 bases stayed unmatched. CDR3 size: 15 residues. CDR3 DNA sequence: TGTGCCAGCAGCCCAGGGGGCGGACGCGCCAGCGGCTACACCTTC. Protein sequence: CASSPGGGRASGYTF.

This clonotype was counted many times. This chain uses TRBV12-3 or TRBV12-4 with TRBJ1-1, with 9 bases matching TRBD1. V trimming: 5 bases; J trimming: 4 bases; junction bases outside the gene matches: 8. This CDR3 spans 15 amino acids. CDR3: CASSAKGQGVTEAFF. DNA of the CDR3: TGTGCCAGCAGTGCCAAGGGACAGGGTGTCACTGAAGCTTTCTTT.

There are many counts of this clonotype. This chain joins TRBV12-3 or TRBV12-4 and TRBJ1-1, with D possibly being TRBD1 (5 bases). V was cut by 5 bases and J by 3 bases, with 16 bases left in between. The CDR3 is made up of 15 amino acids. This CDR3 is CASSPPGLGDTEAFF. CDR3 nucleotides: TGTGCCAGCAGTCCCCCAGGGCTGGGAGACACTGAAGCTTTCTTT.

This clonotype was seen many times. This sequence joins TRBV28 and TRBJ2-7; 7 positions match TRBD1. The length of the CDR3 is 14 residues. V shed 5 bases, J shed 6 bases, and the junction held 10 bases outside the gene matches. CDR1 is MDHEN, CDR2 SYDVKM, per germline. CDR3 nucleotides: TGTGCCAGCAGTGCCGGGACAGTCCTCTCCGAGCAGTACTTC. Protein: CASSAGTVLSEQYF.

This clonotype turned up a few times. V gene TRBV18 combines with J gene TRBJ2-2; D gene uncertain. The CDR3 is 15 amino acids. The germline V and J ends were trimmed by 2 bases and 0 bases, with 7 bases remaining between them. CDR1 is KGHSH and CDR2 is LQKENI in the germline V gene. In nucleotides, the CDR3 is TGTGCCAGCTCACCAATGGCACCGAACACCGGGGAGCTGTTTTTT. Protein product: CASSPMAPNTGELFF.

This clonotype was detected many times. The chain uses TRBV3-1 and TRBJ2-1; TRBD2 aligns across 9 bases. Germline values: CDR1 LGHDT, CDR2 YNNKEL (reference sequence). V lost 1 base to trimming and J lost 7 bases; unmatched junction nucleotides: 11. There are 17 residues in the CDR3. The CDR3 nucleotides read TGTGCCAGCAGCCAAGGCCCCACCGGGACTAGCAGGAATGAGCAGTTCTTC. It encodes CASSQGPTGTSRNEQFF.

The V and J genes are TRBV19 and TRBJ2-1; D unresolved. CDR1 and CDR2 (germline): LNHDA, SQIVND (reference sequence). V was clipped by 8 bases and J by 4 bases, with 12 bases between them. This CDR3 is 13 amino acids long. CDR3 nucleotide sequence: TGTGCCAGTTCTATTGGGAATTACAATGAGCAGTTCTTC. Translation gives CASSIGNYNEQFF.

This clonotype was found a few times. The chain's CDR3 is CSASGGSSGNQPQHF. The CDR3 DNA sequence: TGCAGTGCTAGCGGGGGATCGAGCGGCAATCAGCCCCAGCATTTT. The genes are TRBV20-1 and TRBJ1-5; possibly TRBD1 for D (5 bases). Germline assignment: CDR1 DFQATT and CDR2 SNEGSKA (reference sequence). This CDR3 is 15 amino acids long. The ends were cut back, 3 bases at V and 2 bases at J, with 14 bases in the middle.

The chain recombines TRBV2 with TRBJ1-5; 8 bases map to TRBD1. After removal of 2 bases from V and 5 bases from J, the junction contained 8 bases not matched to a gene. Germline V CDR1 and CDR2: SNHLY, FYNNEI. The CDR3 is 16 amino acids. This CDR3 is CASSEMGAGGDQPQHF. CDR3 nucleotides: TGTGCCAGCAGTGAAATGGGAGCAGGGGGCGATCAGCCCCAGCATTTT.

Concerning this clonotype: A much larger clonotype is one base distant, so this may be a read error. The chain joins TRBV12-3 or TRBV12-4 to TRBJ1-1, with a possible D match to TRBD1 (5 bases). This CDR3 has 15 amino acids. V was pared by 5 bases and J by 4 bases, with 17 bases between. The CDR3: CASSIRQSWTTEAFF. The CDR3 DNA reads TGTGCCAGCAGTATCCGACAGTCATGGACCACTGAAGCTTTCTTT.

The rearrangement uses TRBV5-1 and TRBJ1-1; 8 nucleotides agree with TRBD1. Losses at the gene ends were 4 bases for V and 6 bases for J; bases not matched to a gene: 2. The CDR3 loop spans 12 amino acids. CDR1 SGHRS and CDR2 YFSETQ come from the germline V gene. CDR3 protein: CASSPGQAEAFF. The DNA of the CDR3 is TGCGCCAGCAGCCCGGGACAGGCTGAAGCTTTCTTT.

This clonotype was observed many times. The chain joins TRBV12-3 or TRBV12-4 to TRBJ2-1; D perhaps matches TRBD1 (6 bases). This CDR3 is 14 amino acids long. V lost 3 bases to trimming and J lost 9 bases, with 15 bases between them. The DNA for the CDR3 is TGTGCCAGCAGTTTCCGTCACAGGGCAAGTGAGCAGTTCTTC. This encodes CASSFRHRASEQFF.

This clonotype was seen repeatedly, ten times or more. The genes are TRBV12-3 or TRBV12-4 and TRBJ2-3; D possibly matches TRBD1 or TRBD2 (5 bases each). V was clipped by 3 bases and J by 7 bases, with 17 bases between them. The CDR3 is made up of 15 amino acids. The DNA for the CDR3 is TGTGCCAGCAGTTTCGGGGCTTGGGGAACGCATACGCAGTATTTT. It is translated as CASSFGAWGTHTQYF.

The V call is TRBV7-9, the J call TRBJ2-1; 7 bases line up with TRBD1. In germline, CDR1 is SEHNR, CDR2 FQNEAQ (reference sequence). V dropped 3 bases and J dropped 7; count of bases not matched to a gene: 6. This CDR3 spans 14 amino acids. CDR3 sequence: CASSFAGRGNEQFF. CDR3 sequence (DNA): TGTGCCAGCAGCTTTGCAGGCAGGGGGAATGAGCAGTTCTTC.

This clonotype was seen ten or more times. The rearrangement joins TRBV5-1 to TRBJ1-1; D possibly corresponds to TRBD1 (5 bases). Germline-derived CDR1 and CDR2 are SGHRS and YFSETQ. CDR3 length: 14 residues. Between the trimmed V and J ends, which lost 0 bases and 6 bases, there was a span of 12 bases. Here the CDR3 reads CASSLGEGTSEAFF. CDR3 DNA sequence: TGCGCCAGCAGCTTGGGGGAGGGGACGTCTGAAGCTTTCTTT. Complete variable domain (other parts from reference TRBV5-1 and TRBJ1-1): KAGVTQTPRYLIKTRGQQVTLSCSPISGHRSVSWYQQTPGQGLQFLFEYFSETQRNKGNFPGRFSGRQFSNSRSEMNVSTLELGDSALYLCASSLGEGTSEAFFGQGTRLTVV.

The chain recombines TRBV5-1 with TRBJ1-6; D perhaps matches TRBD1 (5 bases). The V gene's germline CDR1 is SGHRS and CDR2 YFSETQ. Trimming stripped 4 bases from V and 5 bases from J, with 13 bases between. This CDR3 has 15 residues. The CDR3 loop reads CASSVLWGDNSPLHF. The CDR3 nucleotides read TGCGCCAGCAGCGTCCTATGGGGGGATAATTCACCCCTCCACTTT.

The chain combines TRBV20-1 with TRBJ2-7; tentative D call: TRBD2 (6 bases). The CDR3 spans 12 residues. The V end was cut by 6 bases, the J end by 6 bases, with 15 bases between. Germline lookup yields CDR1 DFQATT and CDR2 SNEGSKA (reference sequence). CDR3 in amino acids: CSAGGVNGEQYF. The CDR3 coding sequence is TGCAGTGCCGGGGGAGTAAACGGCGAGCAGTACTTC.

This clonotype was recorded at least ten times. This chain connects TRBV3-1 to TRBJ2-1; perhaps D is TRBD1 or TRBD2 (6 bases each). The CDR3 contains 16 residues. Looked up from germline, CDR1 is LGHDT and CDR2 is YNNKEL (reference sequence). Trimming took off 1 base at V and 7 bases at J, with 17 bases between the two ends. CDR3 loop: CASSQGLPGAGNEQFF. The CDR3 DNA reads TGTGCCAGCAGCCAAGGTCTTCCGGGGGCGGGGAATGAGCAGTTCTTC.

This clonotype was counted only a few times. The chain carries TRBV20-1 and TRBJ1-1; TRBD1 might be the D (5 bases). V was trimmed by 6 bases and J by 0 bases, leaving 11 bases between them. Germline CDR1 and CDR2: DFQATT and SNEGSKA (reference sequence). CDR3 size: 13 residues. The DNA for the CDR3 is TGCAGTGCCTCGGGACCGCTGAACACTGAAGCTTTCTTT. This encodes CSASGPLNTEAFF.

The CDR3 spells CASSQEGLAGEQYF. The CDR3 DNA sequence: TGTGCCAGCAGCCAAGAAGGCCTAGCTGGCGAGCAGTACTTC. J is TRBJ2-7 and V is TRBV3-1; D is possibly TRBD2 (5 bases). The germline V and J ends were trimmed by 0 bases and 6 bases, with 12 bases remaining between them. Germline V gene sequence: CDR1 LGHDT, CDR2 YNNKEL (reference sequence). CDR3 length equals 14 residues.

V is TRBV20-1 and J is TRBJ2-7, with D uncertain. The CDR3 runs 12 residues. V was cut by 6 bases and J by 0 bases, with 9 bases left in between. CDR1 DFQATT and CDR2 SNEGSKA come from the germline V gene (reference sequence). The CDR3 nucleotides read TGCAGTGCCAGGATGAGCTCCTACGAGCAGTACTTC. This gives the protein CSARMSSYEQYF.

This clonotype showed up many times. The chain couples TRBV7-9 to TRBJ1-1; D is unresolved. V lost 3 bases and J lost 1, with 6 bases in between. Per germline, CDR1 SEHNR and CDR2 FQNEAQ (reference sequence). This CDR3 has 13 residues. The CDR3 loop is CASSFPGNTEAFF. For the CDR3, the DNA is TGTGCCAGCAGCTTTCCGGGGAACACTGAAGCTTTCTTT.

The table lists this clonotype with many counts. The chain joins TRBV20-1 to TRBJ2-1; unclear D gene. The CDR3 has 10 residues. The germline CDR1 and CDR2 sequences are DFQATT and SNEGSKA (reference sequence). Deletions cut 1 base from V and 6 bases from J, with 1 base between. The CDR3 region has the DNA TGCAGTGCTAGAGCCAATGAGCAGTTCTTC. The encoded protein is CSARANEQFF.

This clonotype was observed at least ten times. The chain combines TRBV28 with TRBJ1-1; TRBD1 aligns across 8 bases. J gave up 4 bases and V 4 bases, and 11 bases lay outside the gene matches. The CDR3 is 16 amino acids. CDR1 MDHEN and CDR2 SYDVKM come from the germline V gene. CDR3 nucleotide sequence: TGTGCCAGCAGTTCTCCGTGGACAGGGAGGACCACTGAAGCTTTCTTT. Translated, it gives CASSSPWTGRTTEAFF.